This note documents a single T cell receptor beta chain sequence. Its antigen is not known. Replicate PCRs for sorted subsets used 200 ng DNA; this equaled 25,000 to 35,000 T cell genomes. Using immunoSEQ multiplex PCR, the repertoire was profiled, and TCRdb retains in-frame clones only, with some absent. The data show about 2.3 million clones, less than 95% seen once. This entry comes from a study of shared clonotypes between healthy human individuals. Findings and limits, study-wide: A handful of donors shared about 4.8% of their naive CD4 clonotypes.

The donors, all of them Caucasian adults, lived in Nashville, Tennessee. This CDR3 contains 15 residues. Trimming took off 4 bases at V and 2 bases at J, with 14 bases between the two ends. Germline V CDR1 and CDR2: MGHRA, YSYEKL. The rearrangement joins TRBV4-1 to TRBJ2-5; D might be TRBD2 (6 bases). The TCR sequence derives from a young man in good health. Some clones in this sample may be carry-over from other donors' samples. Sample: naive CD4+ T cells from PBMCs. As for subset: CD45RA+ positively selected. The CDR3 region is CASSRGVAEQETQYF. The CDR3 DNA follows: TGCGCCAGCAGCCGGGGGGTAGCTGAACAAGAGACCCAGTACTTC.